This T cell receptor (beta chain) originates from a study of cytomegalovirus exposure and HLA in healthy donors. Study-level results: Across all donors, roughly uniform sequencing depth was an assumption of the presence/absence analyses. The only immune exposure information that was available was CMV serostatus.

A multiplex PCR was run with 60 Vbeta primers and 13 Jbeta primers. Clones were sequenced by immunoSEQ multiplex PCR, and TCRdb holds only the in-frame ones, with some missing. This table has roughly 190,000 clones, over 70% appearing once. Turning to this clone: What it binds is unknown.

Germline CDR1 reads MNHEY; CDR2 reads SMNVEV (reference sequence). V was clipped by 6 bases and J by 1 base; unmatched bases: 1. This CDR3 has 13 residues. The gene calls are TRBV27 and TRBJ1-1, with 8 positions matching TRBD1. This clonotype was obtained from a young woman in good health and CMV-seronegative. Sequencing was carried out using PBMCs. CDR3 in amino acids: CASRGQGNTEAFF. The CDR3 nucleotides read TGTGCCAGCAGAGGACAGGGGAACACTGAAGCTTTCTTT.